Listed here are 24 T cell receptor beta chains from one sample, sequenced in a study of shared clonotypes between healthy human individuals. TCRdb keeps only in-frame clones here, not all; method: immunoSEQ multiplex PCR. Of some 480,000 clones listed, 79% are singletons. Sequencing was performed on PBMCs. These receptors were taken from a woman aged 40 to 50 in good health. Some clones in this sample may be carry-over from other donors' samples.

J is TRBJ2-7 and V is TRBV19, with D possibly being TRBD2 (5 bases). The germline V gene has CDR1 LNHDA and CDR2 SQIVND (reference sequence). Deletions cut 10 bases from V and 6 bases from J, with 19 bases between. The CDR3 has 13 amino acids. CDR3 in amino acids: CAKQRTSPSEQYF. CDR3 coding DNA: TGTGCCAAACAACGGACTTCCCCCTCCGAGCAGTACTTC. Variable domain in full (rest from reference TRBV19 and TRBJ2-7): DGGITQSPKYLFRKEGQNVTLSCEQNLNHDAMYWYRQDPGQGLRLIYYSQIVNDFQKGDIAEGYSVSREKKESFPLTVTSAQKNPTAFYLCAKQRTSPSEQYFGPGTRLTVT.

V gene TRBV5-1 combines with J gene TRBJ2-7; 8 positions agree with TRBD1. CDR1 is SGHRS and CDR2 is YFSETQ in the germline V gene. The CDR3 consists of 15 residues. V trimming: 7 bases; J trimming: 3 bases; junction bases outside the gene matches: 12. This CDR3 is CASATTGDLDYEQYF. Here the CDR3 DNA reads TGCGCCAGCGCCACGACAGGGGATCTAGACTACGAGCAGTACTTC.

The rearrangement links TRBV2 to TRBJ2-7; 14 bases agree with TRBD2. V was clipped by 9 bases and J by 3 bases; unmatched bases: 10. Germline V gives CDR1 SNHLY, CDR2 FYNNEI. CDR3 length equals 16 residues. CDR3 nucleotides: TGTGCCAGTCTTGGGACTAGCGGGAGACTCAGCTACGAGCAGTACTTC. Amino acid sequence: CASLGTSGRLSYEQYF.

The rearrangement links TRBV5-6 to TRBJ2-1; 11 nucleotides align to TRBD2. In germline, CDR1 is SGHDT, CDR2 YYEEEE. CDR3 size: 16 residues. J lost 4 bases, V lost 4 bases, and 7 bases had no gene match. CDR3 loop: CASSTTLAGGYNEQFF. CDR3 DNA: TGTGCCAGCAGCACCACCCTAGCGGGAGGATACAATGAGCAGTTCTTC.

The chain links TRBV28 to TRBJ2-2, with D uncertain. The CDR3 totals 16 residues. Looked up from germline, CDR1 is MDHEN and CDR2 is SYDVKM. V dropped 2 bases and J dropped 3 bases, with 13 bases sitting between them. CDR3 residues: CASSLMSTLYTGELFF. CDR3 nucleotide sequence: TGTGCCAGCAGTTTAATGTCCACCTTATACACCGGGGAGCTGTTTTTT.

The chain couples TRBV5-6 to TRBJ2-2; weak D call: TRBD2 (6 bases). CDR3 size: 17 residues. V lost 2 bases to trimming and J lost 5 bases, with 19 bases between them. Germline V gene data show CDR1 as SGHDT and CDR2 as YYEEEE. CDR3 sequence (DNA): TGTGCCAGCAGCTTCTACGGGGGTGGAAGCAATACCGGGGAGCTGTTTTTT. Its protein is CASSFYGGGSNTGELFF.

This chain joins TRBV13 and TRBJ2-7; D may correspond to TRBD1 or TRBD2 (5 bases each). V was cut by 2 bases and J by 3 bases, with 11 bases left in between. From germline, CDR1 is PRHDT and CDR2 FYEKMQ (reference sequence). The CDR3 runs to 14 residues. CDR3 nucleotides: TGTGCCAGCAGCTTATCCCCAGGGAGCTACGAGCAGTACTTC. Translating gives CASSLSPGSYEQYF.

The chain employs TRBV11-2 and TRBJ2-3; 7 bases are shared with TRBD1. The V segment lost 5 bases and the J segment 2 bases; nucleotides outside the gene matches: 7. CDR1 is SGHAT and CDR2 is FQNNGV in the germline V gene. The CDR3 loop spans 15 amino acids. CDR3 sequence: CASSPGTDNTDTQYF. The DNA for the CDR3 is TGTGCCAGCAGCCCCGGGACAGATAACACAGATACGCAGTATTTT.

This rearrangement joins TRBV12-2 to TRBJ2-1; the D call in the table, TRBD2, was not verified against the DNA. TRBV12-2 has pseudogene status. CDR3 size: 18 residues. CDR3 region: CASRLISPGNSSYNEQFF. The DNA for the CDR3 is TGTGCAAGTCGCTTAATATCCCCGGGGAACAGCTCCTACAATGAGCAGTTCTTC.

A few counts support this clone. V usage is TRBV12-5 and J usage is TRBJ2-1, with D perhaps matching TRBD1 or TRBD2 (5 bases each). Trimming left V 5 bases short and J 10 bases short, with 18 bases between. CDR1 is LGHNT, CDR2 FRNRAP, per germline. The CDR3 has 14 residues. CDR3 sequence (DNA): TGTGCTAGTGGTCGCAACCGGGGCAATACGGAGCAGTTCTTC. This encodes CASGRNRGNTEQFF.

Comment on this clone: A far larger clone is only one base removed, so a read error is likely. The V and J genes are TRBV5-6 and TRBJ1-2, with 9 bases identical to TRBD1. The CDR3 totals 16 residues. CDR1 SGHDT and CDR2 YYEEEE come from the germline V gene. CDR3 protein: CASSDLGQGLNYGHTF. CDR3 bases: TGTGCCAGCAGCGATTTGGGACAGGGATTGAACTATGGCCACACCTTC.

The rearrangement joins TRBV10-2 to TRBJ1-2; D gene uncertain. CDR1 and CDR2 from the germline V gene are WSHSY and SAAADI. The length of the CDR3 is 15 residues. Trimming pared 2 bases from V and 7 bases from J, leaving 17 bases between. Here the CDR3 reads CASSETTTVLSGYTF. CDR3 bases: TGCGCCAGCAGTGAGACTACAACTGTTCTATCTGGCTACACCTTC.

The chain carries TRBV30 and TRBJ1-5, with TRBD1 matching 7 bases. CDR1 and CDR2 (germline): GTSNPN, SVGIG (reference sequence). The V segment lost 1 base and the J segment 2 bases; nucleotides outside the gene matches: 8. The length of the CDR3 is 16 residues. The CDR3 loop is CAWSAAGGGGNQPQHF. The CDR3, as DNA: TGTGCCTGGAGTGCCGCAGGGGGGGGAGGCAATCAGCCCCAGCATTTT.

This clone appeared a single time. This rearrangement joins TRBV5-1 to TRBJ2-7; D unclear. Looked up from germline, CDR1 is SGHRS and CDR2 is YFSETQ. There are 13 residues in the CDR3. The V end was cut by 2 bases, the J end by 5 bases, with 11 bases between. CDR3 nucleotide sequence: TGCGCCAGCAGCTTACAAGACCGGGACGAGCAGTACTTC. Translated: CASSLQDRDEQYF. The whole variable domain, filled in from reference TRBV5-1 and TRBJ2-7, reads KAGVTQTPRYLIKTRGQQVTLSCSPISGHRSVSWYQQTPGQGLQFLFEYFSETQRNKGNFPGRFSGRQFSNSRSEMNVSTLELGDSALYLCASSLQDRDEQYFGPGTRLTVT.

The genes are TRBV25-1 and TRBJ2-5, with TRBD1 matching 9 bases. V lost 5 bases and J lost 2; bases outside the gene matches: 9. The CDR3 runs to 16 residues. Germline CDR1 and CDR2: MGHDK and SYGVNS. The CDR3 loop reads CASSTLPGQGQETQYF. The CDR3 region has the DNA TGTGCCAGCAGTACCCTACCGGGACAGGGACAAGAGACCCAGTACTTC.

The rearrangement uses TRBV9 and TRBJ1-6, with D unresolved. With 3 bases removed from V and 1 base from J, the gap between germline ends came to 14 bases. There are 17 residues in the CDR3. In germline, CDR1 is SGDLS, CDR2 YYNGEE. The CDR3 DNA reads TGTGCCAGCAGCGAAGGTGTAGGGAGGTCCTATAATTCACCCCTCCACTTT. This sequence encodes CASSEGVGRSYNSPLHF. Supplemented by reference TRBV9 and TRBJ1-6, the full variable domain reads DSGVTQTPKHLITATGQRVTLRCSPRSGDLSVYWYQQSLDQGLQFLIQYYNGEERAKGNILERFSAQQFPDLHSELNLSSLELGDSALYFCASSEGVGRSYNSPLHFGNGTRLTVT.

This rearrangement joins TRBV7-2 to TRBJ2-3, with TRBD2 identical over 7 bases. V lost 4 bases and J lost 7; bases outside the gene matches: 2. This CDR3 is 12 amino acids long. CDR1 is SGHTA and CDR2 is FQGNSA in the germline V gene. CDR3 DNA sequence: TGTGCCAGCAGCTCCGGGGGGTATACGCAGTATTTT. It is translated as CASSSGGYTQYF.

On this clone itself: Germline and junction disagree at one end, which may indicate a read error. The rearrangement links TRBV7-3 to TRBJ2-7, with D perhaps matching TRBD1 (6 bases). The CDR3 contains 14 residues. Germline V gives CDR1 SGHTA, CDR2 FQGTGA. The CDR3 reads CASSQVQGTYEQYF. DNA of the CDR3: TGCGCCAGCAGCCAAGTACAGGGTACCTACGAGCAGTACTTC.

V is TRBV10-2 and J is TRBJ2-1; 13 nucleotides line up with TRBD2. The length of the CDR3 is 18 residues. Germline trimming cut 6 bases from V and 2 bases from J; bases unmatched to any gene: 10. Germline CDR1 and CDR2: WSHSY and SAAADI. DNA of the CDR3: TGCGCCAGCAGCAGACTAGCGGGAGGTCCGTTCCCCTACAATGAGCAGTTCTTC. Protein product: CASSRLAGGPFPYNEQFF.

This clone was observed a single time. The rearrangement links TRBV5-5 to TRBJ2-7, with 8 bases that match TRBD2. The length of the CDR3 is 15 residues. The V gene end was trimmed by 0 bases and the J gene end by 3 bases; junction bases not matched to a gene: 5. The germline V gene encodes CDR1 SGHKS and CDR2 YYEKEE (reference sequence). In DNA form, the CDR3 reads TGTGCCAGCAGCTTGGTGCTAGCGGGCTTCTACGAGCAGTACTTC. Protein sequence: CASSLVLAGFYEQYF.

This clone was recorded once. This specimen includes other DNA sequences encoding the same CDR3. The chain has TRBV7-9 and TRBJ1-1; the D gene is possibly TRBD1 (5 bases). Germline values: CDR1 SEHNR, CDR2 FQNEAQ (reference sequence). This CDR3 region has 13 residues. Deletions cut 4 bases from V and 0 bases from J, with 6 bases between. CDR3 nucleotides: TGTGCCAGCAGCTCGACAGTGAACACTGAAGCTTTCTTT. The encoded protein is CASSSTVNTEAFF.

This chain links TRBV4-2 with TRBJ2-7, with 9 bases that match TRBD1. CDR3 size: 15 residues. Germline V gene data show CDR1 as LGHNA and CDR2 as YNFKEQ. V lost 3 bases to trimming and J lost 2 bases; unmatched junction nucleotides: 5. Here the CDR3 reads CASSQGTGYTYEQYF. The DNA of the CDR3 is TGTGCCAGCAGCCAGGGGACAGGGTACACCTACGAGCAGTACTTC.

The V gene is TRBV7-9, the J gene TRBJ2-3; weak D call: TRBD2 (5 bases). Germline CDR1 is SEHNR and CDR2 is FQNEAQ (reference sequence). V was shortened by 2 bases and J by 2 bases, with 8 bases between the two germline ends. The CDR3 is 14 residues long. The CDR3 spells CASSLSAATDTQYF. The CDR3 nucleotides read TGTGCCAGCAGCTTATCAGCGGCCACAGATACGCAGTATTTT.

J is TRBJ1-2 and V is TRBV6-5, with TRBD1 identical over 7 bases. With 2 bases clipped from V and 10 bases from J, the junction kept 10 bases outside the gene matches. The germline CDR1 and CDR2 sequences are MNHEY and SVGAGI. The CDR3 spans 14 residues. This CDR3 reads CASSYNRDSIDYTF. DNA of the CDR3: TGTGCCAGCAGTTACAACAGGGACAGTATTGACTACACCTTC.